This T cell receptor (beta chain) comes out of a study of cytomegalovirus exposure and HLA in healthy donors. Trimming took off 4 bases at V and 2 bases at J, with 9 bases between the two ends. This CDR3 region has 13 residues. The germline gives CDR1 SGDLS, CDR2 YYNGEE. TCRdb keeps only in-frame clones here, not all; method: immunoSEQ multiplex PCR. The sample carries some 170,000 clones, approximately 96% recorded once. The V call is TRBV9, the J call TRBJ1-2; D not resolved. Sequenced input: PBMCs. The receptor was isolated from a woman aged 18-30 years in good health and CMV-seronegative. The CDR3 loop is CASSKPVNYGYTF. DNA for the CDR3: TGTGCCAGCAGCAAACCGGTGAACTATGGCTACACCTTC.